Many counts were recorded for the clone carrying this T cell receptor (beta chain). Antigen: not known. Amplification of the TCR beta CDR3 regions used RNA transcripts (as template). First-round RT-PCR employed HTBI primers, with a second-round multiplex PCR after it. TCRdb ran MiXCR on the multiplex PCR reads and lists one entry per CDR3 protein. This table holds more than 550,000 distinct CDR3 sequences, approximately 39% found once. These data are taken from a study of Graves' ophthalmopathy and Graves' hyperthyroidism. General study points: Blood contained most expanded thyroid clonotypes exceeding 0.001 frequency.

The CDR3 contains 14 residues. V shed 4 bases and J 2 bases; nucleotides not matched to a gene: 4. Per the germline V gene, CDR1 is SGHTA and CDR2 is FQGNSA. The source is an adult man with Graves' ophthalmopathy. The chain uses TRBV7-2 and TRBJ1-2; 7 nucleotides align to TRBD1. Sequenced sample: peripheral blood. The CDR3 coding sequence is TGTGCCAGCAGCTACTCACAGGGGAACTATGGCTACACCTTC. It yields the protein CASSYSQGNYGYTF.